Sequencing of this TCR beta chain was carried out in a study of control samples from healthy donors and cancer patients. V was pared by 5 bases and J by 2 bases, with 5 bases of the junction left unmatched. Germline V gene lookup returns CDR1 SGHNT and CDR2 YENEEA. The CDR3 has 15 amino acids. Using immunoSEQ multiplex PCR, the repertoire was profiled, and TCRdb retains in-frame clones only, with some absent. Here the sample spans about 50,000 clones, 85% to 90% being singletons. The sample consisted of PBMCs. The sequence was collected from a man aged 45-60 years with head and neck cancer. The genes are TRBV11-3 and TRBJ2-3; 9 bases map to TRBD1. CDR3 nucleotides: TGTGCCAGCAGCGACCGGGACAGGGACACAGATACGCAGTATTTT. It encodes CASSDRDRDTDTQYF.